The clone carrying this T cell receptor beta chain has only a few counts. This record belongs to a study of T cells in localized non-small cell lung cancer. Only in-frame clones appear in the TCRdb table, and some are missing; sequencing was by immunoSEQ multiplex PCR. The sample lists around 26,000 clones, 91% occurring once. Trimming cost V 4 bases and J 7 bases, with 8 bases left between them. Germline-derived CDR1 and CDR2 are SGHAT and FQNNGV. The CDR3 runs 12 residues. This sequence originates from a female donor older than 55 with stage II squamous cell lung carcinoma. The sequencing used peripheral blood, collected before any cancer treatment. The genes are TRBV11-2 and TRBJ2-1, with D hard to call. The CDR3 region is CASSSWENEQFF. Here the CDR3 DNA reads TGTGCCAGCAGCTCCTGGGAAAATGAGCAGTTCTTC.